What follows are 29 T cell receptor beta chains derived from one specimen sequenced in a study of CD4 T cells in relation to SARS-CoV-2 and coronaviruses. TCRdb's copy holds only in-frame clones and misses some; the assay was immunoSEQ multiplex PCR. The table shows about 40,000 clones, with around three quarters occurring only once. Their recognized antigens are unknown. Material for sequencing was memory CD4+ T cells from PBMCs, cultured in vitro. The receptor source for this set is an adult with COVID-19.

In its sample, this clone was seen a few times. This chain joins TRBV28 and TRBJ1-6, with D possibly being TRBD1 (5 bases). Trimming cost V 3 bases and J 10 bases, with 10 bases left between them. The CDR3 has 13 residues. In germline, CDR1 is MDHEN, CDR2 SYDVKM. Here the CDR3 DNA reads TGTGCCAGCAGTTTTAGGAGGGACTCACCCCTCCACTTT. Amino acid sequence: CASSFRRDSPLHF.

J is TRBJ2-1 and V is TRBV2; D is undetermined. This CDR3 is 13 amino acids long. V shed 7 bases and J shed 0 bases, with 7 bases lying between them. The germline gives CDR1 SNHLY, CDR2 FYNNEI. Here the CDR3 DNA reads TGTGCCAGCAAACAAAGCTCCTACAATGAGCAGTTCTTC. Protein product: CASKQSSYNEQFF.

The chain has TRBV9 and TRBJ1-4, with no clear D. The CDR3 has 14 amino acids. Germline V gene sequence: CDR1 SGDLS, CDR2 YYNGEE. Trimming cost V 2 bases and J 5 bases, with 10 bases left between them. CDR3 region: CASSVGSSNEKLFF. CDR3 in DNA: TGTGCCAGCAGCGTGGGCAGCTCAAATGAAAAACTGTTTTTT. Based on the CDR3 plus reference TRBV9 and TRBJ1-4, the full variable domain is DSGVTQTPKHLITATGQRVTLRCSPRSGDLSVYWYQQSLDQGLQFLIQYYNGEERAKGNILERFSAQQFPDLHSELNLSSLELGDSALYFCASSVGSSNEKLFFGSGTQLSVL.

This CDR3 reads CASSPGRILAKNIQYF. The DNA for the CDR3 is TGTGCCAGCAGCCCGGGACGGATACTAGCCAAAAACATTCAGTACTTC. J is TRBJ2-4 and V is TRBV3-1 (or the pseudogene TRBV3-2); either TRBD1 or TRBD2 may fit D (5 bases each). The CDR3 runs to 16 residues. CDR1 LGHDT and CDR2 YNNKEL come from the germline V gene (reference sequence). V gave up 4 bases and J gave up 0 bases, with 13 bases separating them.

The gene calls are TRBV28 and TRBJ2-3, with 7 bases lining up with TRBD2. This CDR3 is built from 13 residues. Trimming at V came to 7 bases and at J to 1 base, leaving 2 bases not matched to a gene. Germline V lookup: CDR1 MDHEN, CDR2 SYDVKM. DNA for the CDR3: TGTGCCAGCATAACTAGCGGCACAGATACGCAGTATTTT. This encodes CASITSGTDTQYF.

This rearrangement joins TRBV5-1 to TRBJ2-3; D assignment may be TRBD1 or TRBD2 (6 bases each). The V end was cut by 4 bases, the J end by 2 bases, with 17 bases between. The CDR3 covers 16 residues. Germline CDR1 is SGHRS and CDR2 is YFSETQ. The DNA for the CDR3 is TGCGCCAGCAGCGCAACAGGGAGGAGGGTCACAGATACGCAGTATTTT. Residues: CASSATGRRVTDTQYF. The entire variable domain, with the rest obtained from reference TRBV5-1 and TRBJ2-3, is as follows: KAGVTQTPRYLIKTRGQQVTLSCSPISGHRSVSWYQQTPGQGLQFLFEYFSETQRNKGNFPGRFSGRQFSNSRSEMNVSTLELGDSALYLCASSATGRRVTDTQYFGPGTRLTVL.

CDR3 region: CASSFRSLGREQYF. In DNA form, the CDR3 reads TGTGCCAGCAGCTTTCGGAGCCTGGGCCGCGAGCAGTACTTC. The chain uses TRBV13 and TRBJ2-7; unclear D gene. From germline, CDR1 is PRHDT and CDR2 FYEKMQ (reference sequence). The V and J ends lost 3 bases and 6 bases respectively, with 15 bases between them. This CDR3 has 14 residues.

The chain couples TRBV5-1 to TRBJ2-1, with 9 bases that match TRBD2. V shed 0 bases and J 5 bases; nucleotides not matched to a gene: 9. The CDR3 runs 17 residues. Germline CDR1 is SGHRS and CDR2 is YFSETQ. For the CDR3, the DNA is TGCGCCAGCAGCTTGGCCTTGCGGCTAGCGGGGAACAATGAGCAGTTCTTC. Translating it yields CASSLALRLAGNNEQFF. Looking up the rest from reference TRBV5-1 and TRBJ2-1 gives the full variable domain: KAGVTQTPRYLIKTRGQQVTLSCSPISGHRSVSWYQQTPGQGLQFLFEYFSETQRNKGNFPGRFSGRQFSNSRSEMNVSTLELGDSALYLCASSLALRLAGNNEQFFGPGTRLTVL.

This chain uses TRBV4-1 with TRBJ1-2, with TRBD1 as a possible D gene (5 bases). Trimming cost V 1 base and J 6 bases, with 18 bases left between them. The CDR3 is made up of 16 amino acids. Germline V gives CDR1 MGHRA, CDR2 YSYEKL. CDR3 protein: CASSQGFATRGNGYTF. Here the CDR3 DNA reads TGCGCCAGCAGCCAAGGGTTTGCGACAAGGGGTAATGGCTACACCTTC.

J is TRBJ2-5 and V is TRBV12-3 or TRBV12-4, with 10 bases aligning to TRBD1. This CDR3 has 13 amino acids. With 5 bases clipped from V and 5 bases from J, the junction kept 2 bases outside the gene matches. The CDR3 nucleotides are TGTGCCAGCAGTCGGACAGGGGGGGAGACCCAGTACTTC. Translation gives CASSRTGGETQYF.

This rearrangement joins TRBV27 to TRBJ1-2; 10 bases agree with TRBD1. CDR1 is MNHEY, CDR2 SMNVEV, per germline (reference sequence). The CDR3 is 15 amino acids. The trim removed 5 bases at V and 4 bases at J, leaving 7 bases unmatched. CDR3 residues: CASSEGGQGPYGYTF. The CDR3 DNA sequence: TGTGCCAGCAGTGAAGGGGGACAGGGGCCCTATGGCTACACCTTC.

The chain uses TRBV30 and TRBJ1-6, with unresolved D. CDR3 length: 14 amino acids. The germline CDR1 and CDR2 sequences are GTSNPN and SVGIG (reference sequence). The V end was cut by 0 bases, the J end by 8 bases, with 11 bases between. The CDR3 DNA is TGTGCCTGGAGTGTCAGAGGGCCGTATTCACCCCTCCACTTT. Translation: CAWSVRGPYSPLHF.

To note about this clone: The junction departs from germline at one end; a sequencing error may be responsible. The chain employs TRBV24-1 and TRBJ1-2, with 10 bases lining up with TRBD1. Germline CDR1 reads KGHDR; CDR2 reads SFDVKD. This CDR3 comprises 13 residues. The DNA for the CDR3 is TGTGCCACAAGTGGGGGACAGGGGTATGGCTACACCTTC. It specifies CATSGGQGYGYTF.

The chain uses TRBV7-2 and TRBJ1-6; no reliable D call. The CDR3 runs to 16 residues. The germline CDR1 and CDR2 sequences are SGHTA and FQGNSA. Trimming pared 3 bases from V and 0 bases from J, leaving 9 bases between. The CDR3 coding sequence is TGTGCCAGCAGCTTGAGCCAGAGCTCCTATAATTCACCCCTCCACTTT. It codes for CASSLSQSSYNSPLHF.

V gene TRBV30 combines with J gene TRBJ2-4; D tentatively reads TRBD1 or TRBD2 (6 bases each). The length of the CDR3 is 16 residues. V was cut by 0 bases and J by 0 bases, with 12 bases left in between. Germline values: CDR1 GTSNPN, CDR2 SVGIG (reference sequence). This chain's CDR3 is CAWSVGGGIAKNIQYF. CDR3 nucleotides: TGTGCCTGGAGTGTAGGAGGGGGAATAGCCAAAAACATTCAGTACTTC. The whole variable domain, remainder taken from reference TRBV30 and TRBJ2-4, is SQTIHQWPATLVQPVGSPLSLECTVEGTSNPNLYWYRQAAGRGLQLLFYSVGIGQISSEVPQNLSASRPQDRQFILSSKKLLLSDSGFYLCAWSVGGGIAKNIQYFGAGTRLSVL.

The rearrangement links TRBV6-4 to TRBJ1-1; maybe TRBD1 (6 bases). Germline loops: CDR1 MRHNA, CDR2 SNTAGT. V gave up 4 bases and J gave up 2 bases, with 23 bases separating them. This CDR3 spans 18 amino acids. The CDR3 here is CASSALPARTDINTEAFF. The DNA of the CDR3 is TGTGCCAGCAGTGCCCTCCCGGCACGGACAGATATTAACACTGAAGCTTTCTTT.

The chain employs TRBV5-1 and TRBJ2-6; 8 nucleotides align to TRBD1. The V gene's germline CDR1 is SGHRS and CDR2 YFSETQ. Trimming at V came to 6 bases and at J to 1 base, leaving 15 bases not matched to a gene. The CDR3 sequence is 19 residues long. Written as DNA, the CDR3 is TGCGCCAGCACACGGTTGCTGGACAGGGTTCGTTCTGGGGCCAACGTCCTGACTTTC. Its translation: CASTRLLDRVRSGANVLTF. Filled out from reference TRBV5-1 and TRBJ2-6, the complete variable domain reads KAGVTQTPRYLIKTRGQQVTLSCSPISGHRSVSWYQQTPGQGLQFLFEYFSETQRNKGNFPGRFSGRQFSNSRSEMNVSTLELGDSALYLCASTRLLDRVRSGANVLTFGAGSRLTVL.

The chain employs TRBV6-1 and TRBJ2-5; 7 bases align to TRBD2. The germline V gene encodes CDR1 MNHNS and CDR2 SASEGT. The CDR3 totals 17 residues. With V trimmed by 4 bases and J by 1 base, 12 bases remained unmatched. The CDR3 nucleotides read TGTGCCAGCAGTGGCGCCTGGTGGGGGGGACCCCAAGAGACCCAGTACTTC. It encodes CASSGAWWGGPQETQYF.

The rearrangement joins TRBV14 to TRBJ2-1; D not certain. The CDR3 runs 13 residues. Trimming left V 0 bases short and J 5 bases short, with 5 bases between. Germline V gene sequence: CDR1 SGHDN, CDR2 FVKESK. The CDR3 here is CASSQDLNNEQFF. In DNA form, the CDR3 reads TGTGCCAGCAGCCAAGATCTAAACAATGAGCAGTTCTTC.

A few counts support this clone. V is TRBV27 and J is TRBJ2-3; 12 positions match TRBD2. The CDR3 consists of 15 residues. Germline-derived CDR1 and CDR2 are MNHEY and SMNVEV (reference sequence). The V and J ends lost 2 bases and 3 bases, in that order; junction bases with no gene match: 0. CDR3 sequence: CASSLGTSGTDTQYF. DNA of the CDR3: TGTGCCAGCAGTTTAGGGACTAGCGGGACAGATACGCAGTATTTT.

The chain uses TRBV7-2 and TRBJ2-1, with D unclear. The CDR3 has 15 residues. V was cut by 1 base and J by 2 bases, with 9 bases left in between. Looked up from germline, CDR1 is SGHTA and CDR2 is FQGNSA. In nucleotides, the CDR3 is TGTGCCAGCAGCTTAGTTGGGATCCCCTACAATGAGCAGTTCTTC. It specifies CASSLVGIPYNEQFF.

The genes are TRBV6-2 or TRBV6-3 and TRBJ1-2; 9 bases agree with TRBD1. This CDR3 has 14 residues. Germline CDR1 is MNHEY and CDR2 is SVGEGT. The V segment lost 5 bases and the J segment 6 bases; nucleotides outside the gene matches: 7. The chain's CDR3 is CASSPFGTGNGYTF. CDR3 DNA: TGTGCCAGCAGTCCCTTCGGGACAGGGAATGGCTACACCTTC.

The chain employs TRBV7-2 and TRBJ2-5, with 10 nucleotides matching TRBD2. Trimming at V came to 4 bases and at J to 4 bases, leaving 6 bases not matched to a gene. CDR1 and CDR2 from the germline V gene are SGHTA and FQGNSA. CDR3 length equals 15 residues. The CDR3 nucleotides are TGTGCCAGCAGCTCGGGACTAGCGACTCGAGAGACCCAGTACTTC. It is translated as CASSSGLATRETQYF.

This chain joins TRBV18 and TRBJ2-1, with 15 bases lining up with TRBD2. Germline CDR1 reads KGHSH; CDR2 reads LQKENI. The V segment lost 3 bases and the J segment 0 bases; nucleotides outside the gene matches: 15. There are 22 residues in the CDR3. The CDR3, as DNA: TGTGCCAGCTCACCGGGACTAGCGGGGGGAGCTGCCGCGGGCAACTCCTACAATGAGCAGTTCTTC. Its translation: CASSPGLAGGAAAGNSYNEQFF.

This clone was seen a few times. The chain's CDR3 is CASSPPSRGQDTEAFF. The CDR3 DNA follows: TGTGCCAGCTCACCACCCTCTCGAGGACAAGACACTGAAGCTTTCTTT. The rearrangement joins TRBV18 to TRBJ1-1, with D possibly matching TRBD1 (5 bases). Between the trimmed V and J ends, which lost 0 bases and 3 bases, there was a span of 14 bases. Germline CDR1 KGHSH, CDR2 LQKENI. This CDR3 contains 16 residues.

The V call is TRBV28, the J call TRBJ2-5; 12 bases fit TRBD1. CDR1 and CDR2 from the germline V gene are MDHEN and SYDVKM. The CDR3 contains 13 residues. The V gene end was trimmed by 6 bases and the J gene end by 9 bases; junction bases not matched to a gene: 5. DNA of the CDR3: TGTGCCAGCAGGGGACAGGGGGCGCGGGCCCAGTACTTC. This encodes CASRGQGARAQYF.

The V call is TRBV28, the J call TRBJ2-3; 7 nucleotides match TRBD2. This CDR3 contains 16 residues. V was pared by 2 bases and J by 4 bases, with 9 bases of the junction left unmatched. CDR1 and CDR2 (germline): MDHEN, SYDVKM. The CDR3 DNA sequence: TGTGCCAGCAGTTTACCCGGCGGGAGCCGCGCAGATACGCAGTATTTT. Its protein product is CASSLPGGSRADTQYF.

The sample holds a few counts of this clone. V is TRBV28 and J is TRBJ2-1; a possible D gene is TRBD1 (6 bases). The V end was cut by 7 bases, the J end by 9 bases, with 22 bases between. Germline V gene data show CDR1 as MDHEN and CDR2 as SYDVKM. This CDR3 spans 15 amino acids. CDR3 bases: TGTGCCAGCATTTCGACAACAGGGCTTGCTACTGAGCAGTTCTTC. It is translated as CASISTTGLATEQFF.

V is TRBV4-2 and J is TRBJ2-7, with TRBD1 as a possible D gene (5 bases). The CDR3 contains 16 residues. Germline CDR1 and CDR2: LGHNA and YNFKEQ. V was shortened by 0 bases and J by 3 bases, with 15 bases between the two germline ends. The CDR3 DNA sequence: TGTGCCAGCAGCCAAGATCGAAAGGGGAATTACTACGAGCAGTACTTC. The encoded protein is CASSQDRKGNYYEQYF.